The 32 T cell receptor beta chains below all came from one sample that was sequenced in a study of blood T cell repertoires in COVID-19. Using immunoSEQ multiplex PCR, the repertoire was profiled, and TCRdb retains in-frame clones only, with some absent. Of 250,000 or so clones listed, about 87% are singletons. Sequencing was done on a sample of peripheral blood. Receptor source: a woman aged 70 to 79 with active or convalescent COVID-19.

V and J are TRBV12-3 or TRBV12-4 and TRBJ2-1, with 13 positions matching TRBD2. The V gene end was trimmed by 6 bases and the J gene end by 15 bases; junction bases not matched to a gene: 8. This CDR3 region has 13 residues. CDR3 amino acids: CASSLTSGGFPFF. CDR3 DNA sequence: TGTGCCAGCAGCTTGACTAGCGGGGGGTTTCCGTTCTTC.

This clone showed up just a few times. The V call is TRBV3-1 (or the pseudogene TRBV3-2), the J call TRBJ2-2, with D hard to call. This CDR3 region has 12 residues. V was clipped by 1 base and J by 8 bases, with 5 bases between them. Germline CDR1 is LGHDT and CDR2 is YNNKEL (reference sequence). Here the CDR3 DNA reads TGTGCCAGCAGCCAAGGGCCAGGGGAGCTGTTTTTT. Translated, it gives CASSQGPGELFF.

The chain combines TRBV12-3 or TRBV12-4 with TRBJ2-7; TRBD2 might be the D (5 bases). The germline V and J ends were trimmed by 7 bases and 7 bases, with 17 bases remaining between them. This CDR3 has 13 residues. The CDR3 loop reads CASTEVGLGEQYF. As DNA, the CDR3 is TGTGCCAGCACGGAGGTGGGCCTGGGGGAGCAGTACTTC.

The V gene is TRBV2, the J gene TRBJ1-4, with 7 bases lining up with TRBD1. The V and J ends lost 7 bases and 4 bases, in that order; junction bases with no gene match: 6. The germline gives CDR1 SNHLY, CDR2 FYNNEI. The CDR3 extends over 14 amino acids. CDR3 nucleotides: TGTGCCAGCAATAGGGGGCAGTTTAATGAAAAACTGTTTTTT. Protein: CASNRGQFNEKLFF.

The rearrangement joins TRBV5-4 to TRBJ1-3, with D unresolved. CDR1 is SGHNT, CDR2 YYREEE, per germline (reference sequence). Trimming took 0 bases from V and 0 from J, leaving 10 bases between them. The CDR3 has 16 amino acids. The CDR3 loop is CASSLEAVGSGNTIYF. DNA of the CDR3: TGTGCCAGCAGCTTGGAGGCGGTGGGCTCTGGAAACACCATATATTTT.

This clone was detected only once. The chain is built from TRBV6-2 or TRBV6-3 and TRBJ1-5; D is possibly TRBD1 (5 bases). The V and J ends lost 3 bases and 5 bases respectively, with 11 bases between them. Germline loops: CDR1 MNHEY, CDR2 SVGEGT. This CDR3 spans 14 amino acids. The chain's CDR3 is CASSYRGRDQPQHF. CDR3 coding DNA: TGTGCCAGCAGTTATAGGGGTAGGGATCAGCCCCAGCATTTT.

V gene TRBV6-5 combines with J gene TRBJ1-2, with D uncertain. Trimming left V 4 bases short and J 6 bases short, with 15 bases between. CDR1 is MNHEY and CDR2 is SVGAGI in the germline V gene. This CDR3 has 14 amino acids. The CDR3 DNA sequence: TGTGCCAGCAGTTGGAATCGAGGGAGGGATGGCTACACCTTC. Translation: CASSWNRGRDGYTF.

The rearrangement joins TRBV3-1 (or the pseudogene TRBV3-2) to TRBJ2-5, with 10 bases that match TRBD2. Trimming at V came to 9 bases and at J to 2 bases, leaving 3 bases not matched to a gene. The CDR3 has 13 amino acids. CDR1 and CDR2 (germline): LGHDT, YNNKEL (reference sequence). CDR3 amino acids: CASRSGGQETQYF. CDR3 DNA: TGTGCCAGTCGTAGCGGGGGGCAAGAGACCCAGTACTTC.

J is TRBJ1-2 and V is TRBV15; 10 positions agree with TRBD1. Per the germline V gene, CDR1 is LNHNV and CDR2 is YYDKDF (reference sequence). Trimming took 5 bases from V and 0 from J; bases not matched to a gene: 9. The CDR3 length is 17 residues. The CDR3 loop is CATSFSRDRGPNYGYTF. As DNA, the CDR3 is TGTGCCACCAGCTTCTCCCGGGACAGGGGCCCTAACTATGGCTACACCTTC.

This sequence joins TRBV6-5 and TRBJ2-7; D may be TRBD2 (5 bases). Germline lookup yields CDR1 MNHEY and CDR2 SVGAGI. V was cut by 2 bases and J by 3 bases, with 8 bases left in between. The CDR3 has 13 residues. The CDR3 bases are TGTGCCAGCAGTTACCGGGATTACTACGAGCAGTACTTC. Encoded protein: CASSYRDYYEQYF.

Worth noting for this clone: A read error may produce the germline difference seen at one junction end. The chain joins TRBV7-8 to TRBJ2-3; 7 positions match TRBD2. Germline V gene data show CDR1 as SGHVS and CDR2 as FQNEAQ. The CDR3 extends over 12 amino acids. CDR3 loop: CASSHNGGREDF. For the CDR3, the DNA is TGTGCCAGCAGCCATAACGGGGGGAGGGAAGATTTT.

The chain employs TRBV7-9 and TRBJ1-2, with D possibly TRBD1 on 5 matching bases. Per the germline V gene, CDR1 is SEHNR and CDR2 is FQNEAQ (reference sequence). The V gene lost 0 bases and the J gene lost 7 bases, with 18 bases spanning the gap. The CDR3 length is 16 residues. In DNA form, the CDR3 reads TGTGCCAGCAGCTTAGCCTCGTTGGGGGGTTTCGCTGGCTACACCTTC. This codes for CASSLASLGGFAGYTF.

The chain recombines TRBV5-6 with TRBJ1-1, with 9 bases identical to TRBD1. CDR1 and CDR2 (germline): SGHDT, YYEEEE. CDR3 size: 16 residues. Losses at the gene ends were 3 bases for V and 4 bases for J; bases not matched to a gene: 10. Written as DNA, the CDR3 is TGTGCCAGCAGCTATACAGGGGGCGGTTTGGGCACTGAAGCTTTCTTT. The encoded protein is CASSYTGGGLGTEAFF.

The genes are TRBV9 and TRBJ2-3; D remains ambiguous. This CDR3 has 17 amino acids. Trimming removed 0 bases at V and 1 base at J, with 15 bases between. Germline V CDR1 and CDR2: SGDLS, YYNGEE. DNA for the CDR3: TGTGCCAGCAGCGTAGCCCTTCGGAGCGACGGCACAGATACGCAGTATTTT. Protein: CASSVALRSDGTDTQYF.

J is TRBJ1-1 and V is TRBV19, with D possibly matching TRBD1 (6 bases). Germline values: CDR1 LNHDA, CDR2 SQIVND (reference sequence). This CDR3 contains 14 residues. Trimming pared 7 bases from V and 2 bases from J, leaving 14 bases between. The CDR3 bases are TGTGCCAGTACCTTAGAGGGGGAAAACACTGAAGCTTTCTTT. Protein: CASTLEGENTEAFF.

The chain uses TRBV6-6 and TRBJ2-3; 8 positions agree with TRBD2. This CDR3 has 17 amino acids. CDR1 is MNHNY, CDR2 SVGAGI, per germline (reference sequence). Trimming removed 5 bases from V and 3 bases from J; junction bases left unmatched: 13. For the CDR3, the DNA is TGTGCCAGCAGTCTACGGGCTAGCGGGTTAAGGACAGATACGCAGTATTTT. It is translated as CASSLRASGLRTDTQYF.

This clone turned up a few times. The chain is built from TRBV27 and TRBJ1-5, with TRBD1 identical over 12 bases. Germline CDR1 and CDR2: MNHEY and SMNVEV (reference sequence). V lost 8 bases to trimming and J lost 3 bases; unmatched junction nucleotides: 14. The CDR3 runs 18 residues. The CDR3 loop is CASYRGTGGALNNQPQHF. The CDR3 bases are TGTGCCAGCTACCGAGGGACAGGGGGCGCCTTGAACAATCAGCCCCAGCATTTT.

This clone was detected only a few times. Additional DNA sequences in this sample encode the identical CDR3. V usage is TRBV5-1 and J usage is TRBJ1-5; 8 bases align to TRBD1. This CDR3 has 14 amino acids. Per germline, CDR1 SGHRS and CDR2 YFSETQ. V shed 2 bases and J 7 bases; nucleotides not matched to a gene: 5. The CDR3 is CASSFGQGNQPQHF. CDR3 in DNA: TGCGCCAGCAGCTTTGGACAGGGAAACCAGCCCCAGCATTTT.

V and J are TRBV10-3 and TRBJ2-4, with a weak D call TRBD2 (6 bases). This CDR3 is 12 amino acids long. In germline, CDR1 is ENHRY, CDR2 SYGVKD. With 11 bases removed from V and 7 bases from J, the gap between germline ends came to 15 bases. The CDR3 is CAAGGAGNIQYF. CDR3 bases: TGTGCCGCCGGAGGGGCGGGGAACATTCAGTACTTC.

The rearrangement links TRBV5-1 to TRBJ1-1; 11 bases map to TRBD1. Germline V gene lookup returns CDR1 SGHRS and CDR2 YFSETQ. The junction had 6 bases not matched to a gene; V was cut back by 4 bases and J by 7 bases. The CDR3 totals 14 residues. This CDR3 reads CASSLDRGLIEAFF. In DNA, the CDR3 is TGCGCCAGCAGCCTGGACAGGGGGCTTATTGAAGCTTTCTTT. The full variable domain, completed using reference TRBV5-1 and TRBJ1-1, is KAGVTQTPRYLIKTRGQQVTLSCSPISGHRSVSWYQQTPGQGLQFLFEYFSETQRNKGNFPGRFSGRQFSNSRSEMNVSTLELGDSALYLCASSLDRGLIEAFFGQGTRLTVV.

This chain uses TRBV6-2 or TRBV6-3 with TRBJ2-1, with TRBD1 as a possible D gene (5 bases). Germline CDR1 and CDR2: MNHEY and SVGEGT. V lost 0 bases and J 10 bases, leaving 10 bases between the germline ends. The CDR3 sequence is 13 residues long. The CDR3: CASSYSTPGEQFF. In nucleotides, the CDR3 is TGTGCCAGCAGTTACTCGACTCCAGGGGAGCAGTTCTTC.

The V gene is TRBV19, the J gene TRBJ1-2; no reliable D call. The germline V gene has CDR1 LNHDA and CDR2 SQIVND (reference sequence). V was pared by 6 bases and J by 5 bases, with 22 bases between. The length of the CDR3 is 16 residues. The CDR3 is CASRSSRGRVAYGYTF. The CDR3 DNA is TGTGCCAGTAGATCATCCCGTGGGAGGGTAGCGTATGGCTACACCTTC.

The V call is TRBV6-5, the J call TRBJ1-1, with D unclear. The CDR3 length is 15 residues. With 7 bases removed from V and 0 bases from J, the gap between germline ends came to 15 bases. CDR1 is MNHEY, CDR2 SVGAGI, per germline. The CDR3 reads CASIALGGLNTEAFF. CDR3 nucleotides: TGTGCCAGCATCGCTTTGGGAGGACTGAACACTGAAGCTTTCTTT.

The chain links TRBV6-5 to TRBJ2-7; tentatively, D is TRBD2 (6 bases). V was shortened by 8 bases and J by 2 bases, with 10 bases between the two germline ends. The germline gives CDR1 MNHEY, CDR2 SVGAGI. This CDR3 has 12 amino acids. This CDR3 reads CASGLTTYEQYF. CDR3 coding DNA: TGTGCCAGCGGACTAACCACCTACGAGCAGTACTTC.

This sequence joins TRBV6-6 and TRBJ1-2, with D maybe TRBD1 (6 bases). The CDR3 sequence is 15 residues long. The germline V and J ends were trimmed by 7 bases and 1 base, with 16 bases remaining between them. In germline, CDR1 is MNHNY, CDR2 SVGAGI (reference sequence). CDR3 coding DNA: TGTGCCAGCACCCAGACAGGCGCCGTTAACTATGGCTACACCTTC. Its protein is CASTQTGAVNYGYTF.

Points on this clone: The same CDR3 is also encoded by other DNA sequences in this sample. The gene calls are TRBV5-1 and TRBJ1-1; D call uncertain. V lost 4 bases and J lost 6, with 7 bases in between. The germline V gene has CDR1 SGHRS and CDR2 YFSETQ. There are 11 residues in the CDR3. CDR3 nucleotides: TGCGCCAGCAGCCTAGGAGCTGAAGCTTTCTTT. Its translation: CASSLGAEAFF.

This sequence joins TRBV5-8 and TRBJ1-1; tentatively, D is TRBD1 (6 bases). This CDR3 comprises 14 residues. The germline V and J ends were trimmed by 2 bases and 6 bases, with 14 bases remaining between them. The V gene's germline CDR1 is SGHTS and CDR2 YDEGEE. The CDR3 spells CASSLQGILAEAFF. DNA of the CDR3: TGTGCCAGCAGCTTACAGGGAATCCTCGCTGAAGCTTTCTTT.

The chain has TRBV18 and TRBJ1-2; D remains ambiguous. CDR1 and CDR2 from the germline V gene are KGHSH and LQKENI. V dropped 3 bases and J dropped 5 bases, with 13 bases sitting between them. This CDR3 comprises 14 residues. The CDR3 region is CASSPRQDSYGYTF. The CDR3 DNA reads as TGTGCCAGCTCACCTAGGCAGGACTCTTATGGCTACACCTTC.

The chain couples TRBV12-2 to TRBJ2-1; the table's D call, TRBD2, was not checked against the DNA. TRBV12-2 corresponds to a pseudogene. CDR3 size: 12 residues. DNA for the CDR3: TGTGCAAGTCGCTTAGAGCGGAGTGAGCAGTTCTTC. It specifies CASRLERSEQFF.

The chain uses TRBV7-2 and TRBJ2-4, with 8 bases aligning to TRBD1. Germline V lookup: CDR1 SGHTA, CDR2 FQGNSA. V lost 0 bases and J lost 15; bases outside the gene matches: 7. The CDR3 length is 13 residues. The CDR3 DNA reads as TGTGCCAGCAGCTTAGCGGGACAGGCCGCCAGGTACTTC. This gives the protein CASSLAGQAARYF.

This clone is a singleton in its sample. V gene TRBV29-1 combines with J gene TRBJ2-7; unclear D gene. The CDR3 has 11 residues. V lost 4 bases to trimming and J lost 0 bases, with 4 bases between them. In germline, CDR1 is SQVTM, CDR2 ANQGSEA. In DNA form, the CDR3 reads TGCAGCGTTGCTGTCTCCTACGAGCAGTACTTC. Its protein is CSVAVSYEQYF.

CDR3 loop: CASSYDRDLGGTF. The CDR3 nucleotides read TGTGCCAGCAGTTACGACAGGGACCTTGGTGGCACCTTC. The J gene is TRBJ1-2, the V gene TRBV6-5; TRBD1 aligns across 7 bases. The V segment lost 2 bases and the J segment 13 bases; nucleotides outside the gene matches: 10. This CDR3 has 13 residues. In germline, CDR1 is MNHEY, CDR2 SVGAGI.